What follows is one T cell receptor beta chain and its context. Antigen: not known. CDR1 SGDLS and CDR2 YYNGEE come from the germline V gene. CDR3 length equals 16 residues. V was pared by 3 bases and J by 5 bases, with 11 bases of the junction left unmatched. The entry originates in a study of T cell responses to AZD1222 COVID-19 vaccine. Overall study findings and caveats: Reports say nearly half of spike-specific TCRs go after unmutated variant regions. With dominance at 160-218 and 743-854, vaccine-associated CD4 TCRs spanned spike. Clonal diversity may have been underestimated in mostly white British donors.

The repertoire was sequenced with immunoSEQ multiplex PCR; TCRdb's copy has only in-frame clones and lacks some. The table records about 150,000 clones, 92% of them present only once. The V call is TRBV9, the J call TRBJ2-5; TRBD2 agrees at 9 bases. The clonotype was recovered from an adult in good health. The starting material was peripheral blood, obtained on day 0 of AZD1222 vaccination. The DNA of the CDR3 is TGTGCCAGCAGCGCCGCCCTCGCGGGAGGGGGGGAGACCCAGTACTTC. Encoded protein: CASSAALAGGGETQYF.